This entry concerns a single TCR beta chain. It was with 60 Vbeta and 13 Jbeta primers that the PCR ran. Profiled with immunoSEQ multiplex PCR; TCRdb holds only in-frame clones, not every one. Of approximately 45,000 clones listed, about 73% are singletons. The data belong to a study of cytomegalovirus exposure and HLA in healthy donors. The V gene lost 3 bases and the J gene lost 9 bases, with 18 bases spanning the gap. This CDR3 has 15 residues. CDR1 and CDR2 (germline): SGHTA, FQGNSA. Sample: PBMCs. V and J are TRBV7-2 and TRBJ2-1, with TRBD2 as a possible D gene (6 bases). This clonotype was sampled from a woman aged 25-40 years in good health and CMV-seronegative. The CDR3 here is CASSFTFGLPPEQFF. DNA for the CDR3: TGTGCCAGCAGCTTTACCTTTGGACTACCCCCTGAGCAGTTCTTC.